These 24 T cell receptor beta chains were all obtained from the same sample, sequenced in a study of regulatory T cells in long-lasting Graves disease (TCRdb year 2021). Library preparation was by multiplex PCR. TCRdb shows the sequencer as Illumina HiSeq 4000. TCR beta libraries were built with iRepertoire HTBI primers and Arm-PCR amplification of CDR3 regions. TCRdb reanalyzed the raw reads on its own, using fastp at Q25 for trimming and MiXCR for clone calling, and kept in-frame beta chains. Merged by CDR3 protein, the rows form single entries marked with the most common genes and DNA. The sample includes 510,000 or so distinct CDR3 sequences, with 12% observed a single time. Approximately 9% of the sample lies in the top ten. The sample's time point label is to be understood as: newly diagnosed GD, antithyroid drugs for less than 3 months. For both TCR sequencing and RNA sequencing, RNA was extracted from PBMCs in TRIzol.

These data were also reused for a study on T cells in Graves' hyperthyroidism and ophthalmopathy.

The material was peripheral blood mononuclear cells (PBMCs), obtained at new diagnosis, from a patient treated with antithyroid drugs. All receptors come from a woman aged 30 to 39 with Graves disease. Donor details come from another sample of the same person, matched by shared clones.

Ten or more counts support this clonotype. The rearrangement uses TRBV29-1 and TRBJ2-5; TRBD1 aligns across 7 bases. The V gene's germline CDR1 is SQVTM and CDR2 ANQGSEA. Trimming at V came to 6 bases and at J to 6 bases, leaving 10 bases not matched to a gene. The CDR3 is made up of 13 amino acids. The CDR3 bases are TGCAGCGTCGTACGGGACAGTGGACAGACCCAGTACTTC. This codes for CSVVRDSGQTQYF.

This clonotype was observed at least ten times. The V call is TRBV28, the J call TRBJ1-2; D not resolved. V lost 2 bases to trimming and J lost 1 base, with 11 bases between them. The CDR3 is 15 amino acids. Looked up from germline, CDR1 is MDHEN and CDR2 is SYDVKM. Here the CDR3 reads CASSLILQINYGYTF. The DNA for the CDR3 is TGTGCCAGCAGTTTAATCTTACAGATTAACTATGGCTACACCTTC.

The table lists this clonotype with many counts. J is TRBJ2-7 and V is TRBV28; TRBD2 is a possible D gene (6 bases). Trimming stripped 1 base from V and 3 bases from J, with 13 bases between. The germline CDR1 and CDR2 sequences are MDHEN and SYDVKM. This CDR3 region has 15 residues. This CDR3 reads CASSLSSAGHYEQYF. CDR3 nucleotide sequence: TGTGCCAGCAGTTTATCGTCAGCGGGTCACTACGAGCAGTACTTC.

This clonotype was recorded many times. The chain carries TRBV20-1 and TRBJ2-3, with D possibly matching TRBD2 (7 bases). The V gene lost 7 bases and the J gene lost 1 base, with 18 bases spanning the gap. Germline-derived CDR1 and CDR2 are DFQATT and SNEGSKA (reference sequence). The CDR3 is 15 residues long. The DNA for the CDR3 is TGCAGTGTTGGGGGGCGGGAGTCGGGCACAGATACGCAGTATTTT. Its translation: CSVGGRESGTDTQYF.

Remarks on this clonotype: A read error is possible here, since a much larger clone lies one base away. V is TRBV20-1 and J is TRBJ2-7; D could derive from TRBD1 or TRBD2 (5 bases each). Germline-derived CDR1 and CDR2 are DFQATT and SNEGSKA (reference sequence). The ends were cut back, 2 bases at V and 0 bases at J, with 14 bases in the middle. CDR3 size: 15 residues. CDR3 sequence (DNA): TGCAGTGCTAGACTCCGGGACCTATCCTCCTACGAGCAGTACTTC. Protein sequence: CSARLRDLSSYEQYF.

This clonotype occurred many times. This sequence joins TRBV18 and TRBJ2-7, with 11 positions matching TRBD2. The germline gives CDR1 KGHSH, CDR2 LQKENI. The CDR3 has 16 residues. Trimming at V came to 8 bases and at J to 0 bases, leaving 9 bases not matched to a gene. CDR3 residues: CASTKDGTSGSYEQYF. For the CDR3, the DNA is TGTGCCAGCACAAAAGACGGGACTAGCGGCTCCTACGAGCAGTACTTC. Based on the CDR3 plus reference TRBV18 and TRBJ2-7, the full variable domain is NAGVMQNPRHLVRRRGQEARLRCSPMKGHSHVYWYRQLPEEGLKFMVYLQKENIIDESGMPKERFSAEFPKEGPSILRIQQVVRGDSAAYFCASTKDGTSGSYEQYFGPGTRLTVT.

This clonotype was found a few times. The chain couples TRBV9 to TRBJ2-7; D is ambiguous. The CDR3 sequence is 15 residues long. V gave up 3 bases and J gave up 3 bases, with 16 bases separating them. CDR1 and CDR2 (germline): SGDLS, YYNGEE. The CDR3: CASSASFGPGYEQYF. As DNA, the CDR3 is TGTGCCAGCAGCGCCAGCTTCGGACCAGGCTACGAGCAGTACTTC.

This chain links TRBV25-1 with TRBJ2-3; 11 nucleotides align to TRBD2. This CDR3 contains 15 residues. Germline assignment: CDR1 MGHDK and CDR2 SYGVNS. Trimming at V came to 3 bases and at J to 5 bases, leaving 4 bases not matched to a gene. The chain's CDR3 is CASSDTSGSGDTQYF. The CDR3 DNA sequence: TGTGCCAGCAGTGATACTAGCGGGAGTGGAGATACGCAGTATTTT.

In this sample, this clonotype turned up many times. V gene TRBV7-2 combines with J gene TRBJ2-3; D ambiguous. CDR1 and CDR2 from the germline V gene are SGHTA and FQGNSA. The CDR3 runs to 13 residues. Trimming removed 0 bases from V and 6 bases from J, with 7 bases in between. CDR3 in amino acids: CASSLAHVDTQYF. DNA of the CDR3: TGTGCCAGCAGCTTAGCGCATGTGGATACGCAGTATTTT.

This clonotype was counted ten times or more. This rearrangement joins TRBV4-1 to TRBJ1-5; D is possibly TRBD1 (5 bases). Germline V CDR1 and CDR2: MGHRA, YSYEKL. V lost 0 bases to trimming and J lost 5 bases, with 11 bases between them. The CDR3 has 15 residues. DNA of the CDR3: TGCGCCAGCAGCCAAGATGGGGGTCAGTATCAGCCCCAGCATTTT. This codes for CASSQDGGQYQPQHF.

This clonotype has a count of ten or more. The rearrangement links TRBV27 to TRBJ1-5; 10 nucleotides match TRBD1. The V segment lost 2 bases and the J segment 5 bases; nucleotides outside the gene matches: 21. The CDR3 is made up of 21 amino acids. Germline CDR1 reads MNHEY; CDR2 reads SMNVEV (reference sequence). The CDR3 region is CASSLGDRGRWRTVLDQPQHF. CDR3 DNA: TGTGCCAGCAGTTTAGGGGACAGGGGTCGTTGGCGGACCGTTTTGGATCAGCCCCAGCATTTT.

In its sample, this clonotype was seen many times. The rearrangement links TRBV2 to TRBJ1-5; D is unclear. The CDR3 extends over 16 amino acids. Germline V CDR1 and CDR2: SNHLY, FYNNEI. V was pared by 6 bases and J by 5 bases, with 20 bases between. The CDR3 loop is CASSEGPQGPYQPQHF. In DNA, the CDR3 is TGTGCCAGCAGCGAGGGCCCCCAAGGTCCCTATCAGCCCCAGCATTTT.

V usage is TRBV20-1 and J usage is TRBJ1-1, with 10 bases identical to TRBD1. V lost 1 base and J lost 12; bases outside the gene matches: 5. The CDR3 runs to 12 residues. The germline V gene has CDR1 DFQATT and CDR2 SNEGSKA (reference sequence). The CDR3 DNA sequence: TGCAGTGCTAGAGGGACAGGGGGATCGACTTTCTTT. Translating it yields CSARGTGGSTFF.

There are many counts of this clonotype. The chain is built from TRBV29-1 and TRBJ2-5, with D possibly TRBD2 on 5 matching bases. Trimming pared 2 bases from V and 1 base from J, leaving 11 bases between. The CDR3 loop spans 14 amino acids. Germline values: CDR1 SQVTM, CDR2 ANQGSEA. For the CDR3, the DNA is TGCAGCGTTGAACTGGCGAGGGTCCAAGAGACCCAGTACTTC. Its translation is CSVELARVQETQYF.

This clonotype showed up many times. The chain recombines TRBV5-1 with TRBJ1-5; D is undetermined. Between the trimmed V and J ends, which lost 1 base and 2 bases, there was a span of 10 bases. CDR3 size: 15 residues. Germline V gene lookup returns CDR1 SGHRS and CDR2 YFSETQ. This CDR3 reads CASSLTGQRNQPQHF. Here the CDR3 DNA reads TGCGCCAGCAGCTTGACGGGTCAACGCAATCAGCCCCAGCATTTT. The variable domain in full, completed from reference TRBV5-1 and TRBJ1-5, reads KAGVTQTPRYLIKTRGQQVTLSCSPISGHRSVSWYQQTPGQGLQFLFEYFSETQRNKGNFPGRFSGRQFSNSRSEMNVSTLELGDSALYLCASSLTGQRNQPQHFGDGTRLSIL.

This clonotype appeared a few times. This sequence joins TRBV28 and TRBJ2-5; D not certain. The CDR3 covers 14 residues. Germline-derived CDR1 and CDR2 are MDHEN and SYDVKM. Trimming left V 3 bases short and J 2 bases short, with 10 bases between. This CDR3 reads CASSFVAPQETQYF. The CDR3, as DNA: TGTGCCAGCAGTTTTGTAGCACCTCAAGAGACCCAGTACTTC.

This clonotype was picked up many times. This chain joins TRBV28 and TRBJ2-1; perhaps TRBD2 as D (6 bases). The CDR3 is 13 residues long. Germline CDR1 MDHEN, CDR2 SYDVKM. Trimming shortened V by 7 bases and J by 8 bases, and 15 bases separated the two germline ends. CDR3 amino acids: CASTGREFDEQFF. Here the CDR3 DNA reads TGTGCCAGCACTGGACGGGAGTTCGATGAGCAGTTCTTC.

This chain's CDR3 is CASSSASGRGYNEQFF. The CDR3 DNA is TGTGCCAGCAGCTCCGCTAGCGGGAGAGGCTACAATGAGCAGTTCTTC. The rearrangement joins TRBV5-4 to TRBJ2-1, with 10 bases fitting TRBD2. Germline values: CDR1 SGHNT, CDR2 YYREEE (reference sequence). J lost 3 bases, V lost 3 bases, and 6 bases had no gene match. The CDR3 is made up of 16 amino acids.

This clonotype has at least ten counts. The chain has TRBV28 and TRBJ2-7; TRBD2 matches 8 bases. This CDR3 is built from 14 residues. V lost 3 bases, J lost 0 bases, and 1 base stayed unmatched. CDR1 and CDR2 (germline): MDHEN, SYDVKM. CDR3 residues: CASSFGTSSYEQYF. The DNA of the CDR3 is TGTGCCAGCAGTTTCGGGACTAGCTCCTACGAGCAGTACTTC.

This clonotype was observed at least ten times. CDR3 amino acids: CSASGGPYEQYF. For the CDR3, the DNA is TGCAGTGCTAGCGGGGGACCCTACGAGCAGTACTTC. The genes are TRBV20-1 and TRBJ2-7; TRBD2 might be the D (6 bases). Germline V lookup: CDR1 DFQATT, CDR2 SNEGSKA (reference sequence). This CDR3 has 12 residues. The V gene lost 3 bases and the J gene lost 2 bases, with 8 bases spanning the gap.

J is TRBJ1-2 and V is TRBV29-1; D is ambiguous. Between the trimmed V and J ends, which lost 6 bases and 4 bases, there was a span of 12 bases. CDR1 is SQVTM and CDR2 is ANQGSEA in the germline V gene. This CDR3 has 12 residues. In DNA form, the CDR3 reads TGCAGCGTCGAGAGGATGGGCTATGGCTACACCTTC. It specifies CSVERMGYGYTF.

Remarks on this clonotype: One base away lies a much larger clone, so this may be a sequencing read error. The chain couples TRBV9 to TRBJ2-7; TRBD2 matches at 9 bases. This CDR3 region has 14 residues. Germline V gene data show CDR1 as SGDLS and CDR2 as YYNGEE. J lost 7 bases, V lost 8 bases, and 13 bases had no gene match. The CDR3 bases are TGTGCCAGGCCTCCGGGACTAGCAGGAGGTGAGCAGTACTTC. Amino acid sequence: CARPPGLAGGEQYF.

The chain is built from TRBV5-6 and TRBJ2-7; no clear D. V lost 2 bases and J lost 9, with 15 bases in between. CDR3 length equals 13 residues. Looked up from germline, CDR1 is SGHDT and CDR2 is YYEEEE. The CDR3 region is CASSFNLGLGQYF. DNA for the CDR3: TGTGCCAGCAGCTTCAACTTGGGCCTCGGGCAGTACTTC.

This clonotype was seen ten or more times. The chain links TRBV6-1 to TRBJ2-3; D is unresolved. The CDR3 has 13 amino acids. Germline values: CDR1 MNHNS, CDR2 SASEGT. With 6 bases removed from V and 0 bases from J, the gap between germline ends came to 7 bases. CDR3 sequence: CASRRTSTDTQYF. The CDR3 region has the DNA TGTGCCAGCAGACGTACTAGCACAGATACGCAGTATTTT.